What follows are 7 T cell receptor beta chains derived from one specimen sequenced in a study of T cells in Graves' hyperthyroidism and ophthalmopathy. There were TCR beta CDR3 regions amplified from RNA transcripts. With the HTBI primer set, the TCR CDR3 went through a first round of RT-PCR. TCRdb itself ran the multiplex PCR reads through MiXCR, one entry per CDR3 protein. Of about 590,000 distinct CDR3 sequences listed, 15% to 19% are singletons. The specimen sequenced was blood. Receptors originate from a woman aged 25 to 39 with Graves' hyperthyroidism.

A few counts support this clonotype. The J gene is TRBJ1-6, the V gene TRBV28, with TRBD1 matching 7 bases. V was pared by 5 bases and J by 6 bases, with 7 bases of the junction left unmatched. The CDR3 runs to 15 residues. The V gene's germline CDR1 is MDHEN and CDR2 SYDVKM. CDR3 coding DNA: TGTGCCAGCAGTGACCAGGGGGGGGGTAATTCACCCCTCCACTTT. Translating gives CASSDQGGGNSPLHF.

This clonotype was seen more than once but under ten times. The chain is built from TRBV12-5 and TRBJ2-2, with D hard to call. The CDR3 length is 17 residues. Germline CDR1 reads LGHNT; CDR2 reads FRNRAP. Trimming removed 4 bases at V and 5 bases at J, with 20 bases between. CDR3 sequence reads: CASGSFEGIASTGELFF. The CDR3 DNA reads as TGTGCTAGTGGTTCCTTCGAAGGGATTGCAAGTACCGGGGAGCTGTTTTTT.

In this sample, this clonotype turned up many times. The chain links TRBV28 to TRBJ2-7; 9 bases line up with TRBD1. Germline V lookup: CDR1 MDHEN, CDR2 SYDVKM. The CDR3 length is 15 residues. V trimming: 6 bases; J trimming: 1 base; junction bases outside the gene matches: 7. The CDR3 loop is CASSPGTGSSYEQYF. The CDR3, as DNA: TGTGCCAGCAGCCCCGGGACAGGGTCATCCTACGAGCAGTACTTC. The full variable domain, rest sourced from reference TRBV28 and TRBJ2-7, is DVKVTQSSRYLVKRTGEKVFLECVQDMDHENMFWYRQDPGLGLRLIYFSYDVKMKEKGDIPEGYSVSREKKERFSLILESASTNQTSMYLCASSPGTGSSYEQYFGPGTRLTVT.

As to this clonotype: The DNA is omitted, as the CDR3 cannot be located on it reliably, and the CDR3 follows TCRdb's listing. J is TRBJ2-1 and V is TRBV7-9; TRBD2 is the table's D call and was not checked against the DNA. Germline V gene lookup returns CDR1 SEHNR and CDR2 FQNEAQ (reference sequence). The CDR3 is 17 amino acids in total, end residues counted. This CDR3 reads CASSLWGSGSIDNEQSF.

This clonotype was recorded many times. In DNA form, the CDR3 reads TGTGCCACCAGTGACCTCGGACTCGGAGATACGCAGTATTTT. Residues: CATSDLGLGDTQYF. The J gene is TRBJ2-3, the V gene TRBV24-1; D might be TRBD2 (5 bases). V lost 4 bases, J lost 5 bases, and 12 bases lay in between. Germline assignment: CDR1 KGHDR and CDR2 SFDVKD. The CDR3 length is 14 residues.

This clonotype occurred many times. This CDR3 reads CASSPDRVKNEQYF. The CDR3 DNA reads as TGTGCCAGCAGCCCGGACAGGGTTAAAAACGAGCAGTACTTC. The chain employs TRBV7-2 and TRBJ2-7; TRBD1 matches at 8 bases. The germline gives CDR1 SGHTA, CDR2 FQGNSA. This CDR3 has 14 amino acids. V shed 5 bases and J 5 bases; nucleotides not matched to a gene: 8.

This clonotype has a count of ten or more. The rearrangement uses TRBV12-3 or TRBV12-4 and TRBJ2-1, with no clear D. V was trimmed by 6 bases and J by 3 bases, leaving 15 bases between them. This CDR3 comprises 15 residues. The CDR3 DNA sequence: TGTGCCAGCAGCTCGACCCTTCTCAACTACAATGAGCAGTTCTTC. This gives the protein CASSSTLLNYNEQFF.